This T cell receptor (beta chain) was obtained from a study of identical twins' blood T cells. Study summary: Around 12 libraries, six alpha and six beta, gave 50 million to 55 million reads.

This clonotype was detected many times. Its specificity is unknown. Study-level findings and limits: Twins shared more top CDR3 clonotypes than unrelated donors did. Environmental influences on twin similarity could not be excluded.

Both ends of each TCR cDNA library bore sample-specific barcodes. TCRdb independently ran MiXCR on the 5' RACE reads; one entry per CDR3 protein. Of 300,000 to 450,000 distinct CDR3 sequences detected, roughly 31% appear once; the ten largest clones hold more than 5.5%. CDR3 size: 14 residues. This clonotype originated in a woman aged 18 to 49 in good health. The sequenced sample consisted of PBMCs. The rearrangement joins TRBV21-1 to TRBJ1-1. TRBV21-1 is marked as a pseudogene. In DNA form, the CDR3 reads TGTGCCAGCAGCTTCGGACATACGGGAACTGAAGCTTTCTTT. Translating gives CASSFGHTGTEAFF.